The 15 T cell receptor beta chains below come from one sample, sequenced in a study of T cell changes during pregnancy in multiple sclerosis. Assay used: immunoSEQ multiplex PCR; TCRdb lists only in-frame clones, some missing. The table lists about 18,000 clones, roughly 88% of them singletons. Here the sequenced sample was CD8+ T cells from peripheral blood mononuclear cells, taken in the third trimester of pregnancy. The receptors here all came from a female donor in good health, enrolled as a control in a pregnancy study.

The rearrangement uses TRBV7-6 and TRBJ1-2, with 9 bases that match TRBD1. The germline V gene encodes CDR1 SGHVS and CDR2 FNYEAQ. This CDR3 is 14 amino acids long. The V and J ends lost 5 bases and 8 bases, in that order; junction bases with no gene match: 9. CDR3 DNA sequence: TGTGCCAGCAGCCACGACAGGGGGGCGAAGGGCTACACCTTC. Its translation: CASSHDRGAKGYTF.

V is TRBV9 and J is TRBJ2-2; possibly TRBD1 for D (5 bases). CDR3 length: 16 residues. In germline, CDR1 is SGDLS, CDR2 YYNGEE. V was pared by 2 bases and J by 1 base, with 12 bases between. CDR3: CASSVWMDKNTGELFF. The CDR3 DNA reads TGTGCCAGCAGCGTCTGGATGGACAAGAACACCGGGGAGCTGTTTTTT.

The table lists this clone with a count of one. The CDR3 DNA sequence: TGTGCCAGCAGCCCGGCCTTTAGGGGTTACGAGCAGTACTTC. Protein product: CASSPAFRGYEQYF. This chain joins TRBV5-5 and TRBJ2-7; TRBD1 might be the D (5 bases). V lost 4 bases and J lost 4, with 15 bases in between. This CDR3 comprises 14 residues. The germline CDR1 and CDR2 sequences are SGHKS and YYEKEE (reference sequence).

In regard to this clone: Distinct nucleotide sequences in the sample also encode this CDR3. This chain connects TRBV4-3 to TRBJ2-2; D may be TRBD2 (5 bases). With 1 base removed from V and 5 bases from J, the gap between germline ends came to 11 bases. Germline V gene data show CDR1 as LGHNA and CDR2 as YSLEER. CDR3 length: 15 residues. CDR3 in amino acids: CASSQGAGLTGELFF. CDR3 sequence (DNA): TGCGCCAGCAGCCAAGGGGCGGGTCTAACCGGGGAGCTGTTTTTT.

This sequence joins TRBV9 and TRBJ1-2, with D uncertain. The V end lost 2 bases, the J end lost 2 bases, and 4 bases lay between the germline ends. Germline V gives CDR1 SGDLS, CDR2 YYNGEE. The CDR3 is 12 amino acids. In nucleotides, the CDR3 is TGTGCCAGCAGCGTTATGAACTATGGCTACACCTTC. This encodes CASSVMNYGYTF.

V usage is TRBV5-1 and J usage is TRBJ2-1; the match to TRBD2 covers 8 bases. The V segment lost 4 bases and the J segment 0 bases; nucleotides outside the gene matches: 9. The CDR3 has 17 amino acids. CDR1 and CDR2 from the germline V gene are SGHRS and YFSETQ. Written as DNA, the CDR3 is TGCGCCAGCAGCCCGGCAATAGCGGGGAGCTCCTACAATGAGCAGTTCTTC. This translates into CASSPAIAGSSYNEQFF.

The V and J genes are TRBV27 and TRBJ2-3; D is possibly TRBD2 (7 bases). Germline V gene sequence: CDR1 MNHEY, CDR2 SMNVEV (reference sequence). This CDR3 region has 17 residues. Trimming cost V 1 base and J 3 bases, with 17 bases left between them. CDR3 sequence (DNA): TGTGCCAGCAGTTTATTGGTGGGGGGGGCCAAGACAGATACGCAGTATTTT. Its translation: CASSLLVGGAKTDTQYF.

The chain combines TRBV7-6 with TRBJ1-1; D unresolved. The CDR3 consists of 18 residues. Germline CDR1 is SGHVS and CDR2 is FNYEAQ. Trimming shortened V by 2 bases and J by 2 bases, and 21 bases separated the two germline ends. The CDR3 protein is CASSLFPIGGGVNTEAFF. CDR3 coding DNA: TGTGCCAGCAGCTTATTTCCTATTGGAGGAGGAGTAAACACTGAAGCTTTCTTT.

The V and J genes are TRBV29-1 and TRBJ2-1; TRBD2 is a possible D gene (5 bases). The CDR3 extends over 15 amino acids. The V gene lost 4 bases and the J gene lost 6 bases, with 19 bases spanning the gap. Germline assignment: CDR1 SQVTM and CDR2 ANQGSEA. The CDR3 DNA sequence: TGCAGCGTTGTAGTTCCGGACCGCGGGCCCAATGAGCAGTTCTTC. Translating gives CSVVVPDRGPNEQFF.

The rearrangement joins TRBV7-9 to TRBJ2-5, with 7 bases lining up with TRBD1. With V trimmed by 3 bases and J by 5 bases, 9 bases remained unmatched. CDR1 SEHNR and CDR2 FQNEAQ come from the germline V gene (reference sequence). CDR3 length: 15 amino acids. CDR3 sequence (DNA): TGTGCCAGCAGCTTTCGCCAGGGGGTCGTTGAGACCCAGTACTTC. Translated, it gives CASSFRQGVVETQYF.

V is TRBV7-9 and J is TRBJ2-3; perhaps TRBD1 as D (6 bases). V lost 7 bases to trimming and J lost 4 bases, with 18 bases between them. CDR1 and CDR2 (germline): SEHNR, FQNEAQ (reference sequence). The CDR3 runs 15 residues. The CDR3 region has the DNA TGTGCCAGCACTCCTAAAAGGGACACATCAGATACGCAGTATTTT. It translates to CASTPKRDTSDTQYF.

The chain carries TRBV27 and TRBJ2-7, with TRBD2 matching 11 bases. The junction had 0 bases not matched to a gene; V was cut back by 2 bases and J by 3 bases. CDR3 length: 14 residues. Germline V gives CDR1 MNHEY, CDR2 SMNVEV (reference sequence). The CDR3 is CASSLGTSGYEQYF. DNA of the CDR3: TGTGCCAGCAGTTTAGGGACTAGCGGCTACGAGCAGTACTTC.

DNA of the CDR3: TGCAGCGTTCAGCTAGCGGGGGGGCGTCACACCGGGGAGCTGTTTTTT. This sequence encodes CSVQLAGGRHTGELFF. The chain has TRBV29-1 and TRBJ2-2, with 12 bases identical to TRBD2. The germline V gene has CDR1 SQVTM and CDR2 ANQGSEA. This CDR3 spans 16 amino acids. Unmatched junction bases numbered 7, after V lost 5 bases and J lost 3 bases.

This chain joins TRBV11-3 and TRBJ2-1; tentatively, D is TRBD1 (6 bases). In germline, CDR1 is SGHNT, CDR2 YENEEA. The length of the CDR3 is 18 residues. V shed 0 bases and J shed 4 bases, with 19 bases lying between them. In DNA form, the CDR3 reads TGTGCCAGCAGCTTAGACCGGGGACCGGGACAAACTTACAATGAGCAGTTCTTC. It yields the protein CASSLDRGPGQTYNEQFF. Variable domain in full (rest from reference TRBV11-3 and TRBJ2-1): EAGVVQSPRYKIIEKKQPVAFWCNPISGHNTLYWYLQNLGQGPELLIRYENEEAVDDSQLPKDRFSAERLKGVDSTLKIQPAELGDSAVYLCASSLDRGPGQTYNEQFFGPGTRLTVL.

This chain connects TRBV5-6 to TRBJ1-6; 8 bases match TRBD1. The CDR3 sequence is 15 residues long. J gave up 9 bases and V 0 bases, and 5 bases lay outside the gene matches. Germline-derived CDR1 and CDR2 are SGHDT and YYEEEE. CDR3 amino acids: CASSLVGTGVSPLHF. Here the CDR3 DNA reads TGTGCCAGCAGCTTGGTGGGGACAGGCGTTTCACCCCTCCACTTT. The full variable domain, its missing parts supplied by reference TRBV5-6 and TRBJ1-6, is DAGVTQSPTHLIKTRGQQVTLRCSPKSGHDTVSWYQQALGQGPQFIFQYYEEEERQRGNFPDRFSGHQFPNYSSELNVNALLLGDSALYLCASSLVGTGVSPLHFGNGTRLTVT.